A single sample is the source of the 14 T cell receptor beta chains below, sequenced in a study of blood T cell repertoires in COVID-19. Assay: immunoSEQ multiplex PCR; the TCRdb copy retains only in-frame clones and omits some. The sample includes approximately 89,000 clones, about 80% of them seen just once. The material sequenced was peripheral blood. All receptors derive from a human donor in a cohort sampled during active COVID-19.

The table lists this clone with a few counts. The chain employs TRBV4-2 and TRBJ1-5; TRBD1 is a possible D gene (5 bases). There are 16 residues in the CDR3. The V gene's germline CDR1 is LGHNA and CDR2 YNFKEQ. Between the trimmed V and J ends, which lost 3 bases and 0 bases, there was a span of 12 bases. The chain's CDR3 is CASSHNTRGSNQPQHF. In nucleotides, the CDR3 is TGTGCCAGCAGCCATAATACAAGGGGTAGCAATCAGCCCCAGCATTTT.

The chain has TRBV15 and TRBJ1-3; D may be TRBD1 (6 bases). Trimming cost V 2 bases and J 6 bases, with 14 bases left between them. CDR1 is LNHNV and CDR2 is YYDKDF in the germline V gene (reference sequence). The CDR3 extends over 15 amino acids. The CDR3 loop is CATSRSDRWTNTIYF. The CDR3 nucleotides are TGTGCCACCAGCAGATCGGACAGATGGACAAACACCATATATTTT.

The CDR3 loop reads CASSLDPRGNEAFF. The CDR3 region has the DNA TGTGCCAGCAGCTTAGACCCCCGAGGAAATGAAGCTTTCTTT. This chain joins TRBV4-2 and TRBJ1-1; D gene uncertain. The CDR3 sequence is 14 residues long. Germline V lookup: CDR1 LGHNA, CDR2 YNFKEQ. Trimming removed 5 bases from V and 7 bases from J, with 17 bases in between.

In its sample, this clone was seen once. The chain uses TRBV6-5 and TRBJ2-5, with D perhaps TRBD2 (5 bases). CDR1 and CDR2 (germline): MNHEY, SVGAGI. CDR3 size: 15 residues. V was clipped by 8 bases and J by 2 bases, with 18 bases between them. DNA for the CDR3: TGTGCCAGCCGCCAAGCGCCGGGGAGTCAAGAGACCCAGTACTTC. Protein: CASRQAPGSQETQYF.

The chain links TRBV5-1 to TRBJ2-2; 8 bases match TRBD2. With V trimmed by 1 base and J by 6 bases, 11 bases remained unmatched. CDR3 length equals 17 residues. In germline, CDR1 is SGHRS, CDR2 YFSETQ. The CDR3 DNA sequence: TGCGCCAGCAGCTTGTTAGCGGGACCTACTAGGTCCGGGGAGCTGTTTTTT. This gives the protein CASSLLAGPTRSGELFF.

The CDR3 DNA reads TGTGCCAGCAGCGTAGCTCAAGCGGGAGGTCCGAGAGGGGAGCTGTTTTTT. Translated, it gives CASSVAQAGGPRGELFF. The V and J genes are TRBV9 and TRBJ2-2, with 9 positions matching TRBD2. The CDR3 is 17 amino acids. Germline CDR1 is SGDLS and CDR2 is YYNGEE. Unmatched junction bases numbered 11, after V lost 0 bases and J lost 8 bases.

V usage is TRBV30 and J usage is TRBJ1-1, with 7 nucleotides matching TRBD1. The length of the CDR3 is 15 residues. J was trimmed by 0 bases and V by 8 bases; bases with no gene match: 12. Germline V gene data show CDR1 as GTSNPN and CDR2 as SVGIG (reference sequence). This CDR3 is CAGGDRVTMNTEAFF. The DNA of the CDR3 is TGTGCCGGAGGAGACAGGGTGACGATGAACACTGAAGCTTTCTTT.

CDR3 region: CASEAPGGYTF. DNA for the CDR3: TGTGCCTCCGAGGCCCCGGGTGGCTACACCTTC. The chain employs TRBV30 and TRBJ1-2; D unclear. V lost 7 bases and J 7 bases, leaving 13 bases between the germline ends. From germline, CDR1 is GTSNPN and CDR2 SVGIG (reference sequence). The CDR3 is 11 residues long.

The gene calls are TRBV19 and TRBJ1-5; D perhaps matches TRBD1 (5 bases). V lost 3 bases to trimming and J lost 7 bases, with 10 bases between them. The CDR3 totals 13 residues. CDR1 is LNHDA and CDR2 is SQIVND in the germline V gene (reference sequence). The CDR3: CASSIGGYQPQHF. The CDR3 DNA reads TGTGCCAGTAGTATTGGGGGGTACCAGCCCCAGCATTTT.

The chain uses TRBV7-9 and TRBJ1-4; TRBD1 aligns across 9 bases. Germline CDR1 reads SEHNR; CDR2 reads FQNEAQ (reference sequence). CDR3 size: 17 residues. V lost 5 bases to trimming and J lost 7 bases; unmatched junction nucleotides: 14. The CDR3 DNA is TGTGCCAGCAGCCCATTAACTGGGACAGGGAGGGGTGAAAAACTGTTTTTT. Amino acid sequence: CASSPLTGTGRGEKLFF.

This chain connects TRBV10-2 to TRBJ1-5; no definite D call. Germline V gives CDR1 WSHSY, CDR2 SAAADI. The CDR3 contains 15 residues. V shed 4 bases and J shed 0 bases, with 10 bases lying between them. The CDR3 DNA sequence: TGCGCCAGCAGTGCCCAACTTGATAGCAATCAGCCCCAGCATTTT. This codes for CASSAQLDSNQPQHF.

The chain has TRBV7-8 and TRBJ2-7; D remains ambiguous. Trimming stripped 5 bases from V and 1 base from J, with 3 bases between. Germline assignment: CDR1 SGHVS and CDR2 FQNEAQ. The CDR3 extends over 11 amino acids. CDR3 sequence: CASSPSYEQYF. The CDR3 DNA is TGTGCCAGCAGCCCATCCTACGAGCAGTACTTC.

The rearrangement links TRBV18 to TRBJ1-3; 12 bases align to TRBD1. Germline CDR1 and CDR2: KGHSH and LQKENI. V trimming: 4 bases; J trimming: 1 base; junction bases outside the gene matches: 2. CDR3 length: 16 residues. CDR3 loop: CASSQGQGASGNTIYF. CDR3 sequence (DNA): TGTGCCAGCTCACAGGGACAGGGGGCGTCTGGAAACACCATATATTTT.

In its sample, this clone was seen a few times. The chain recombines TRBV3-1 (or the pseudogene TRBV3-2) with TRBJ1-5, with no clear D. Deletions cut 4 bases from V and 8 bases from J, with 12 bases between. The CDR3 runs 13 residues. Germline CDR1 reads LGHDT; CDR2 reads YNNKEL (reference sequence). CDR3 loop: CASSRRETEPQHF. The CDR3 DNA reads TGTGCCAGCAGCCGAAGAGAAACTGAGCCCCAGCATTTT.